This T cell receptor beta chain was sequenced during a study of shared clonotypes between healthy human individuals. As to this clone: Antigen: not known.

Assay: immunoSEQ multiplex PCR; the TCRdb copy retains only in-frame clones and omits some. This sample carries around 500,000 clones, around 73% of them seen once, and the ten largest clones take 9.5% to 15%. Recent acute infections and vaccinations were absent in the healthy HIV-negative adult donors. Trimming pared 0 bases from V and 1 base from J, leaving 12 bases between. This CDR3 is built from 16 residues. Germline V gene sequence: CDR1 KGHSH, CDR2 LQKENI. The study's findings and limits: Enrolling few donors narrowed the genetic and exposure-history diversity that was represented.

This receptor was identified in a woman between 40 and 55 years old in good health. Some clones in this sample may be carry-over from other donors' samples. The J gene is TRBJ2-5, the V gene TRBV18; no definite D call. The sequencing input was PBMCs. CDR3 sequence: CASSPPSGRAQETQYF. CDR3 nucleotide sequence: TGTGCCAGCTCACCACCATCCGGACGGGCCCAAGAGACCCAGTACTTC.